The present entry profiles one T cell receptor beta chain with its context. Its cognate antigen is unknown. Sequencing was performed with immunoSEQ multiplex PCR; in TCRdb, only in-frame clones are kept and a portion is missing. The sample lists over 150,000 clones; roughly 88% were seen once. The data are from a study of T cell responses to AZD1222 COVID-19 vaccine. Whole-study results and caveats: The study sampled repertoires only after the peak T cell response. Only 5 or 6 individuals given AZD1222 were seropositive at baseline. Among the donors, most were white British and more were female, and clonal diversity was possibly underestimated. Reportedly, nearly half the spike-specific TCRs target unmutated variant regions.

Germline V gives CDR1 MNHNS, CDR2 SASEGT. There are 15 residues in the CDR3. Trimming removed 2 bases from V and 9 bases from J; junction bases left unmatched: 12. The rearrangement uses TRBV6-1 and TRBJ2-5, with 7 bases fitting TRBD2. This receptor was taken from an adult in good health. Source: peripheral blood, taken on day 0 of AZD1222 vaccination. CDR3 region: CASSERGGPAKPQYF. CDR3 in DNA: TGTGCCAGCAGTGAAAGGGGAGGGCCGGCGAAGCCCCAGTACTTC.